The next 22 T cell receptor beta chains were all read from a single sample in a study of blood T cell repertoires in COVID-19. Profiled with immunoSEQ multiplex PCR; TCRdb holds only in-frame clones, not every one. The sample yields 200,000 to 250,000 clones, more than 70% seen once. Input material: peripheral blood. The receptors derive from a woman in her fifties or sixties with acute or convalescent COVID-19.

For this clone: The conserved final phenylalanine or tryptophan is absent from the CDR3, which likely points to a read error. The chain combines TRBV19 with TRBJ1-6, with 7 bases lining up with TRBD1. The CDR3 totals 17 residues. With 5 bases clipped from V and 9 bases from J, the junction kept 16 bases outside the gene matches. Germline CDR1 LNHDA, CDR2 SQIVND (reference sequence). In DNA form, the CDR3 reads TGTGCCAGTAGTCCAACCGGCTACAGACAGGGTACTTCACCCCTCCACCTT. Its protein is CASSPTGYRQGTSPLHL.

The rearrangement links TRBV29-1 to TRBJ2-1; 9 bases fit TRBD2. The germline gives CDR1 SQVTM, CDR2 ANQGSEA. This CDR3 has 14 residues. The V segment lost 3 bases and the J segment 6 bases; nucleotides outside the gene matches: 6. CDR3 DNA sequence: TGCAGCGTTGAGAAATTTAGCGGGGGCAATGAGCAGTTCTTC. It translates to CSVEKFSGGNEQFF.

The chain joins TRBV14 to TRBJ2-7; D is ambiguous. Germline CDR1 is SGHDN and CDR2 is FVKESK. The CDR3 length is 14 residues. With 1 base removed from V and 2 bases from J, the gap between germline ends came to 9 bases. Written as DNA, the CDR3 is TGTGCCAGCAGCCAAGCTAGAAAAACCTACGAGCAGTACTTC. Translated: CASSQARKTYEQYF.

This clone has only one observation. V gene TRBV15 combines with J gene TRBJ1-1; 12 positions match TRBD1. The trim removed 5 bases at V and 4 bases at J, leaving 17 bases unmatched. Germline-derived CDR1 and CDR2 are LNHNV and YYDKDF (reference sequence). This CDR3 region has 19 residues. In DNA form, the CDR3 reads TGTGCCACCAGCCTTTCCGGGACAGGGGGCAGGAGGAGAAGCACTGAAGCTTTCTTT. It codes for CATSLSGTGGRRRSTEAFF. Looking up the rest from reference TRBV15 and TRBJ1-1 gives the full variable domain: DAMVIQNPRYQVTQFGKPVTLSCSQTLNHNVMYWYQQKSSQAPKLLFHYYDKDFNNEADTPDNFQSRRPNTSFCFLDIRSPGLGDTAMYLCATSLSGTGGRRRSTEAFFGQGTRLTVV.

The chain links TRBV4-2 to TRBJ2-1; 11 bases match TRBD2. The germline gives CDR1 LGHNA, CDR2 YNFKEQ. The V gene end was trimmed by 0 bases and the J gene end by 4 bases; junction bases not matched to a gene: 2. The CDR3 totals 16 residues. The CDR3 reads CASSQEASGGYNEQFF. CDR3 nucleotide sequence: TGTGCCAGCAGCCAAGAGGCTAGCGGGGGGTACAATGAGCAGTTCTTC.

This clone was counted between two and nine times. The V call is TRBV7-3, the J call TRBJ1-1; D is unresolved. The CDR3 covers 15 residues. V lost 3 bases and J lost 6, with 17 bases in between. CDR1 and CDR2 (germline): SGHTA, FQGTGA. In DNA, the CDR3 is TGTGCCAGCAGCTTTCAATATCGTCACACCCCTGAAGCTTTCTTT. Its protein product is CASSFQYRHTPEAFF.

V gene TRBV6-5 combines with J gene TRBJ1-1, with TRBD1 identical over 7 bases. The germline V gene encodes CDR1 MNHEY and CDR2 SVGAGI. This CDR3 spans 14 amino acids. V lost 6 bases to trimming and J lost 6 bases; unmatched junction nucleotides: 10. The CDR3 loop reads CASRLTGSIAEAFF. In nucleotides, the CDR3 is TGTGCCAGCAGGCTGACAGGGTCGATTGCTGAAGCTTTCTTT.

This chain links TRBV3-1 (or the pseudogene TRBV3-2) with TRBJ1-5, with D uncertain. V was shortened by 3 bases and J by 3 bases, with 6 bases between the two germline ends. This CDR3 comprises 13 residues. Germline assignment: CDR1 LGHDT and CDR2 YNNKEL (reference sequence). CDR3 loop: CASSQSPNQPQHF. CDR3 bases: TGTGCCAGCAGCCAGAGCCCCAATCAGCCCCAGCATTTT.

The rearrangement joins TRBV6-5 to TRBJ1-6; D remains ambiguous. The CDR3 is 14 residues long. Germline values: CDR1 MNHEY, CDR2 SVGAGI. V was pared by 7 bases and J by 7 bases, with 14 bases between. This CDR3 reads CASTQREVNSPLHF. In DNA, the CDR3 is TGTGCCAGCACCCAGAGGGAAGTGAATTCACCCCTCCACTTT.

A few counts support this clone. The chain recombines TRBV28 with TRBJ1-2; D is uncertain. V dropped 2 bases and J dropped 8 bases, with 15 bases sitting between them. CDR3 length: 14 amino acids. In germline, CDR1 is MDHEN, CDR2 SYDVKM. The CDR3 nucleotides are TGTGCCAGCAGTTTAATTATAGGGAGCAGCGGCTACACCTTC. This gives the protein CASSLIIGSSGYTF.

The chain employs TRBV9 and TRBJ1-1; the D is unclear. Germline CDR1 SGDLS, CDR2 YYNGEE. V was pared by 0 bases and J by 1 base, with 7 bases between. The CDR3 has 14 residues. DNA for the CDR3: TGTGCCAGCAGCGTAGGTAACAGGAACACTGAAGCTTTCTTT. It encodes CASSVGNRNTEAFF.

The chain has TRBV10-3 and TRBJ2-3, with D unclear. This CDR3 region has 12 residues. CDR1 and CDR2 from the germline V gene are ENHRY and SYGVKD. Trimming cost V 5 bases and J 4 bases, with 7 bases left between them. This CDR3 reads CAISSTSDTQYF. For the CDR3, the DNA is TGTGCCATCAGTAGCACCTCAGATACGCAGTATTTT.

The chain uses TRBV7-8 and TRBJ2-1, with a weak D call TRBD1 (7 bases). V was shortened by 2 bases and J by 9 bases, with 17 bases between the two germline ends. CDR3 length: 15 residues. Germline CDR1 reads SGHVS; CDR2 reads FQNEAQ. The CDR3 is CASSLYGQVGGEQFF. The CDR3, as DNA: TGTGCCAGCAGCTTATATGGACAGGTCGGGGGTGAGCAGTTCTTC.

This chain links TRBV11-3 with TRBJ2-1; D is uncertain. V lost 1 base, J lost 9 bases, and 13 bases lay in between. Germline CDR1 is SGHNT and CDR2 is YENEEA. The CDR3 is 14 amino acids. The CDR3 sequence is CASSLVSVSGEQFF. In DNA, the CDR3 is TGTGCCAGCAGCTTAGTTTCGGTTTCGGGTGAGCAGTTCTTC.

The gene calls are TRBV7-9 and TRBJ2-2; 8 bases match TRBD2. Trimming at V came to 3 bases and at J to 7 bases, leaving 10 bases not matched to a gene. Germline values: CDR1 SEHNR, CDR2 FQNEAQ (reference sequence). CDR3 length: 16 amino acids. CDR3 protein: CASSLPSSGLGGELFF. The CDR3, as DNA: TGTGCCAGCAGCTTGCCCTCTAGCGGGTTAGGCGGGGAGCTGTTTTTT.

The chain links TRBV5-1 to TRBJ2-5, with a tentative D call TRBD1 (5 bases). The CDR3 length is 14 residues. The V gene's germline CDR1 is SGHRS and CDR2 YFSETQ. Trimming pared 0 bases from V and 5 bases from J, leaving 11 bases between. In DNA, the CDR3 is TGCGCCAGCAGCTTGGCAGGGCTTGGGGAGACCCAGTACTTC. Protein sequence: CASSLAGLGETQYF. Full variable domain (rest looked up from reference TRBV5-1 and TRBJ2-5): KAGVTQTPRYLIKTRGQQVTLSCSPISGHRSVSWYQQTPGQGLQFLFEYFSETQRNKGNFPGRFSGRQFSNSRSEMNVSTLELGDSALYLCASSLAGLGETQYFGPGTRLLVL.

The chain has TRBV19 and TRBJ1-1; unclear D gene. Trimming stripped 0 bases from V and 1 base from J, with 12 bases between. The CDR3 length is 16 residues. Germline V gives CDR1 LNHDA, CDR2 SQIVND (reference sequence). DNA for the CDR3: TGTGCCAGTAGTATAGATTTTCAGCGGAGGAACACTGAAGCTTTCTTT. It codes for CASSIDFQRRNTEAFF.

The chain employs TRBV18 and TRBJ2-7; D is unresolved. Germline assignment: CDR1 KGHSH and CDR2 LQKENI. The CDR3 is 14 residues long. The V end was cut by 4 bases, the J end by 0 bases, with 10 bases between. Written as DNA, the CDR3 is TGTGCCAGCTCACTCCAGGTTACCTCCTACGAGCAGTACTTC. Amino acid sequence: CASSLQVTSYEQYF.

The chain joins TRBV4-2 to TRBJ2-7; TRBD1 agrees at 10 bases. The CDR3 consists of 15 residues. With V trimmed by 4 bases and J by 3 bases, 6 bases remained unmatched. Looked up from germline, CDR1 is LGHNA and CDR2 is YNFKEQ. The CDR3: CASSRGQGENYEQYF. The CDR3 region has the DNA TGTGCCAGCAGCCGAGGACAGGGGGAGAACTACGAGCAGTACTTC.

This sequence joins TRBV5-1 and TRBJ2-3; no firm D call. Germline V gives CDR1 SGHRS, CDR2 YFSETQ. Trimming stripped 4 bases from V and 4 bases from J, with 16 bases between. The CDR3 sequence is 15 residues long. CDR3 residues: CASSALLSPADTQYF. CDR3 in DNA: TGCGCCAGCAGCGCCCTCCTCTCGCCGGCAGATACGCAGTATTTT.

The rearrangement links TRBV11-2 to TRBJ2-1, with 11 bases matching TRBD2. The CDR3 length is 14 residues. The V gene's germline CDR1 is SGHAT and CDR2 FQNNGV. The CDR3 coding sequence is TGTGCGAGCGGTAGCGGGAGGGCCTACAATGAGCAGTTCTTC. Its translation is CASGSGRAYNEQFF.

This clone was picked up one time. The chain joins TRBV9 to TRBJ1-3; TRBD1 matches at 8 bases. The CDR3 loop spans 19 amino acids. Per the germline V gene, CDR1 is SGDLS and CDR2 is YYNGEE. V shed 4 bases and J 0 bases; nucleotides not matched to a gene: 15. The CDR3 loop reads CASSPGETGVASSGNTIYF. The CDR3 DNA reads as TGTGCCAGCAGCCCAGGGGAGACAGGGGTCGCAAGCTCTGGAAACACCATATATTTT. The full variable domain, its missing parts supplied by reference TRBV9 and TRBJ1-3, is DSGVTQTPKHLITATGQRVTLRCSPRSGDLSVYWYQQSLDQGLQFLIQYYNGEERAKGNILERFSAQQFPDLHSELNLSSLELGDSALYFCASSPGETGVASSGNTIYFGEGSWLTVV.